Shown below are 12 T cell receptor beta chains from a single sample sequenced in a study of blood T cell repertoires in COVID-19. Some clones are missing from TCRdb's copy, which holds only in-frame ones; the method was immunoSEQ multiplex PCR. The sample comprises 100,000 to 120,000 clones, less than 75% of which are singletons, and roughly 2% rests with the top ten. Sample: peripheral blood. The origin of the receptors is a woman in her thirties or forties with acute or convalescent COVID-19.

The J gene is TRBJ1-2, the V gene TRBV5-1; TRBD1 matches 10 bases. J lost 6 bases, V lost 1 base, and 3 bases had no gene match. CDR3 length: 14 residues. In germline, CDR1 is SGHRS, CDR2 YFSETQ. The CDR3 DNA reads as TGCGCCAGCAGCTTGAGTGGGACAGGGGATGGCTACACCTTC. Translating it yields CASSLSGTGDGYTF.

This clone appeared once. The V gene is TRBV3-1 (or the pseudogene TRBV3-2), the J gene TRBJ1-6; no clear D gene. With 3 bases removed from V and 9 bases from J, the gap between germline ends came to 15 bases. CDR3 length: 15 residues. Germline CDR1 LGHDT, CDR2 YNNKEL (reference sequence). The CDR3 loop reads CASSHGDRGFSPLHF. DNA of the CDR3: TGTGCCAGCAGCCACGGGGATCGAGGGTTTTCACCCCTCCACTTT.

This clone appeared a single time. The chain couples TRBV28 to TRBJ2-7, with a tentative D call TRBD1 (6 bases). Germline-derived CDR1 and CDR2 are MDHEN and SYDVKM. The CDR3 has 13 amino acids. Trimming cost V 1 base and J 3 bases, with 7 bases left between them. DNA for the CDR3: TGTGCCAGCAGTTTATCCAGGGGCTACGAGCAGTACTTC. It encodes CASSLSRGYEQYF.

The chain is built from TRBV28 and TRBJ2-2; 7 bases agree with TRBD2. Germline CDR1 and CDR2: MDHEN and SYDVKM. With 10 bases clipped from V and 2 bases from J, the junction kept 7 bases outside the gene matches. The CDR3 covers 14 residues. CDR3 nucleotide sequence: TGTGCCATCCGGGGGGTAGGCAACACCGGGGAGCTGTTTTTT. It specifies CAIRGVGNTGELFF.

This clone was seen many times. The chain employs TRBV7-2 and TRBJ2-7, with D maybe TRBD1 (6 bases). V lost 4 bases to trimming and J lost 3 bases, with 10 bases between them. The CDR3 loop spans 13 amino acids. Germline loops: CDR1 SGHTA, CDR2 FQGNSA. This chain's CDR3 is CASSSARGYEQYF. As DNA, the CDR3 is TGTGCCAGCAGCTCCGCCAGGGGCTACGAGCAGTACTTC.

The chain uses TRBV2 and TRBJ2-7; the match to TRBD2 covers 7 bases. Germline CDR1 is SNHLY and CDR2 is FYNNEI. Unmatched junction bases numbered 4, after V lost 4 bases and J lost 1 base. This CDR3 comprises 14 residues. The CDR3 nucleotides read TGTGCCAGCAGTGCGGGCGGGGGTTCCTACGAGCAGTACTTC. Its translation is CASSAGGGSYEQYF.

This rearrangement joins TRBV14 to TRBJ1-6; D is perhaps TRBD1 (5 bases). V lost 5 bases, J lost 2 bases, and 16 bases lay in between. Germline V lookup: CDR1 SGHDN, CDR2 FVKESK. This CDR3 contains 17 residues. CDR3 DNA: TGTGCCAGCAGCTTGGGGGACTTTATCACCTATAATTCACCCCTCCACTTT. This codes for CASSLGDFITYNSPLHF. The full variable domain, completed using reference TRBV14 and TRBJ1-6, is EAGVTQFPSHSVIEKGQTVTLRCDPISGHDNLYWYRRVMGKEIKFLLHFVKESKQDESGMPNNRFLAERTGGTYSTLKVQPAELEDSGVYFCASSLGDFITYNSPLHFGNGTRLTVT.

V and J are TRBV10-3 and TRBJ2-5; D gene uncertain. V was clipped by 3 bases and J by 0 bases, with 5 bases between them. CDR1 is ENHRY and CDR2 is SYGVKD in the germline V gene. This CDR3 spans 13 amino acids. CDR3 sequence reads: CAISDPNQETQYF. CDR3 in DNA: TGTGCCATCAGTGACCCCAACCAAGAGACCCAGTACTTC.

The gene calls are TRBV12-3 or TRBV12-4 and TRBJ2-7, with D perhaps matching TRBD1 (5 bases). V was clipped by 4 bases and J by 5 bases, with 12 bases between them. This CDR3 region has 13 residues. CDR3 sequence: CASSSQLGHEQYF. The CDR3 DNA is TGTGCCAGCAGTTCACAGTTGGGGCACGAGCAGTACTTC.

V is TRBV7-7 and J is TRBJ2-2, with 7 bases identical to TRBD1. This CDR3 is 14 amino acids long. Germline V gene data show CDR1 as SSHAT and CDR2 as FNYEAQ (reference sequence). With 4 bases clipped from V and 6 bases from J, the junction kept 5 bases outside the gene matches. The CDR3: CASSSGQAAGELFF. Written as DNA, the CDR3 is TGTGCCAGCAGCTCCGGACAGGCGGCCGGGGAGCTGTTTTTT.

This clone was detected a few times. The chain is built from TRBV28 and TRBJ2-7, with a tentative D call TRBD2 (6 bases). This CDR3 has 13 amino acids. From germline, CDR1 is MDHEN and CDR2 SYDVKM. With 8 bases removed from V and 0 bases from J, the gap between germline ends came to 11 bases. The CDR3 loop reads CASVPGGSYEQYF. The CDR3 nucleotides read TGTGCCAGCGTTCCCGGGGGCTCCTACGAGCAGTACTTC.

This chain joins TRBV5-5 and TRBJ2-2; D ambiguous. Trimming took off 4 bases at V and 8 bases at J, with 12 bases between the two ends. Germline CDR1 reads SGHKS; CDR2 reads YYEKEE (reference sequence). This CDR3 is 13 amino acids long. The DNA of the CDR3 is TGTGCCAGCAGCACATTACCCACGGGGGAGCTGTTTTTT. It specifies CASSTLPTGELFF.